This is a list of T cell receptor beta chains from one sample in a study of T cell repertoires in cytomegalovirus infection. TCRdb reprocessed the reads with MiXCR, giving one entry per CDR3 protein. Here the sample spans about 140,000 distinct CDR3 sequences, 6.5% being singletons. Sequencing used PBMCs. The receptors stem from a human donor in good health (CMV status not recorded). Some clones in this sample may be carry-over from other donors' samples. Each CDR3 is given with its conserved first and last residue. A D gene is named only where the DNA matches it firmly. Rows give clone size only sometimes, using once, few, many, or a class for an expanded clone.

>TRBV4-1|NA|NA|TRBJ2-5
TGCGCCAGCAGCCAGGGGGGGCCAGGCCACCAAGAGACCCAGTACTTC
CASSQGGPGHQETQYF
>TRBV28|many|NA|TRBJ1-5
TGTGCCAGCAGTTGGGACAGCAATCAGCCCCAGCATTTT
CASSWDSNQPQHF
>TRBV14|NA|TRBD1|TRBJ2-7
TGTGCCAGCAGCCACGAACGGGACAGGCTATCAGCAAACTACGAGCAGTACTTC
CASSHERDRLSANYEQYF
>TRBV7-2|many|NA|TRBJ2-6
TGTGCCAGCAGCTTATCCCCCCAGGGGAGGTCTGGGGCCAACGTCCTGACTTTC
CASSLSPQGRSGANVLTF
>TRBV20-1|many|NA|TRBJ2-1
TGCAGTGCTATAGGCCTCGGCGCAGAGGGCAATGAGCAGTTCTTC
CSAIGLGAEGNEQFF
>TRBV19|many|NA|TRBJ2-4
TGTGCCAGTAGTACCGATTCCGGGACCCCGAAGAGGGCCAAAAACATTCAGTACTTC
CASSTDSGTPKRAKNIQYF
>TRBV7-2|many|TRBD2|TRBJ2-5
TGTGCCAGCAGCTTAACTAGCGGGACCCAGTACTTC
CASSLTSGTQYF
>TRBV20-1|few|TRBD2|TRBJ2-1
TGCAGTGCTAGGGATAGCGGGCGGTTTAATGAGCAGTTCTTC
CSARDSGRFNEQFF
>TRBV30|NA|NA|TRBJ1-4
TGTGCCTCGAAAGGGGCCGGCGAAAAACTGTTTTTT
CASKGAGEKLFF
>TRBV7-9|many|NA|TRBJ2-5
TGTGCCAGCAGCCCATGGACTATTCAAGAGACCCAGTACTTC
CASSPWTIQETQYF
>TRBV7-9|many|TRBD2|TRBJ2-1
TGTGCCAGCAGCTTACTAGCGGGGGCTAATGAGCAGTTCTTC
CASSLLAGANEQFF
>TRBV12-3/TRBV12-4|few|TRBD2|TRBJ2-3
TGTGCCAGCAGTCCAGTAGCGGGGATGCTGGATACGCAGTATTTT
CASSPVAGMLDTQYF
>TRBV11-2|few|NA|TRBJ1-2
TGTGCCAGCAGCGTAACAGGCGTGAGGGGCTACACCTTC
CASSVTGVRGYTF
>TRBV7-2|many|NA|TRBJ2-7
TGTGCCAGCAGCTTAGCAGGGCCCTCCTACGAGCAGTACTTC
CASSLAGPSYEQYF
>TRBV3-1|NA|TRBD1|TRBJ1-5
TGTGCCAGCAGAGGGGGCAATAGCAATCAGCCCCAGCATTTT
CASRGGNSNQPQHF
>TRBV19|few|NA|TRBJ2-1
TGTGCCAGTAGACTTTCCGCTAATGAGCAGTTCTTC
CASRLSANEQFF
>TRBV7-2|many|TRBD1|TRBJ1-2
TGTGCCAGCAGCACCTCCGGGACAGCTAACTATGGCTACACCTTC
CASSTSGTANYGYTF
>TRBV20-1|NA|TRBD2|TRBJ2-3
TGCAGTGCTACCGATGGCGGGGGGATTTTCTCGCTCACAGATACGCAGTATTTT
CSATDGGGIFSLTDTQYF